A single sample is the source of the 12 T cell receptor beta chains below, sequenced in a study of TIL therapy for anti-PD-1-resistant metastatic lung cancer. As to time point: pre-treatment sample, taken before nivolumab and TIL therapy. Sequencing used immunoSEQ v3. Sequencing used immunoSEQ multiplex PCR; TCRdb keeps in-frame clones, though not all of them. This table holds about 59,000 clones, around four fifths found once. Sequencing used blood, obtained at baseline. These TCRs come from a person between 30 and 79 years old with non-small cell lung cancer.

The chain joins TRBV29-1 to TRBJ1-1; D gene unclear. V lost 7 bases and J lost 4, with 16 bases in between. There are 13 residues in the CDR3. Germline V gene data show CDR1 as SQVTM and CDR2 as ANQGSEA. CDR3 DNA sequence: TGCAGCGCTAGGGTGGGGTGGGGCACTGAAGCTTTCTTT. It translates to CSARVGWGTEAFF.

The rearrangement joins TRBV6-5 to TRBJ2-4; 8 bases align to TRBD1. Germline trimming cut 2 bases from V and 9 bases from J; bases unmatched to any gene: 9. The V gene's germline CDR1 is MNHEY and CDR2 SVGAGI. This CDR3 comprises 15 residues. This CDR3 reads CASSYTQGARSIQYF. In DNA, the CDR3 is TGTGCCAGCAGTTACACCCAGGGGGCGCGGTCCATTCAGTACTTC.

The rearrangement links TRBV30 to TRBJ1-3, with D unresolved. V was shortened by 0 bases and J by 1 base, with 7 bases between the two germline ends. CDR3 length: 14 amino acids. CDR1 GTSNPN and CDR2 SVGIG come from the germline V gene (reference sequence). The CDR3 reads CAWSVGLSGNTIYF. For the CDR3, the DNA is TGTGCCTGGAGTGTAGGGCTTTCTGGAAACACCATATATTTT.

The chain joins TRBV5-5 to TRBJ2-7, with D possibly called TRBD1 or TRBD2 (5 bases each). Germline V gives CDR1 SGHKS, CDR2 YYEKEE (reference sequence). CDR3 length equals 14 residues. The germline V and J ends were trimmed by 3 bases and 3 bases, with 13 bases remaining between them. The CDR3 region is CASSWGTMSYEQYF. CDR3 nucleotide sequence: TGTGCCAGCAGCTGGGGGACGATGAGCTACGAGCAGTACTTC.

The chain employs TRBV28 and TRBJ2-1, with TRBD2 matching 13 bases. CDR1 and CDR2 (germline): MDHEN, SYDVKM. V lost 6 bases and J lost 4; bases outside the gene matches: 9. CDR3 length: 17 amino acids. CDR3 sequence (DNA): TGTGCCAGCAGATCCACTAGCGGGAGGGCCCCGTACAATGAGCAGTTCTTC. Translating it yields CASRSTSGRAPYNEQFF.

The CDR3 DNA is TGTGCCAGCAGCTTTGCAGGAGTTGGGGGCACTGAAGCTTTCTTT. Residues: CASSFAGVGGTEAFF. The chain combines TRBV5-5 with TRBJ1-1; the D gene is possibly TRBD1 (5 bases). Trimming took 2 bases from V and 4 from J, leaving 15 bases between them. Germline loops: CDR1 SGHKS, CDR2 YYEKEE (reference sequence). The length of the CDR3 is 15 residues.

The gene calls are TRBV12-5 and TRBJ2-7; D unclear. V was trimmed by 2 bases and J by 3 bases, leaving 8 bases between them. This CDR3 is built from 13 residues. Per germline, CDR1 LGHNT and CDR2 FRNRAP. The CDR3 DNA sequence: TGTGCTAGTGGTTTGTGGGGTTTCTACGAGCAGTACTTC. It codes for CASGLWGFYEQYF.

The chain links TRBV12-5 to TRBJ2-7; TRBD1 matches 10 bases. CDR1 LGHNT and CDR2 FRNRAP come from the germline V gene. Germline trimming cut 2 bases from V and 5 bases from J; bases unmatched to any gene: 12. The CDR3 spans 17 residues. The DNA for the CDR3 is TGTGCTAGTGGTTTGCTACGAGTGGGACAGGGGACCCACGAGCAGTACTTC. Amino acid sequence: CASGLLRVGQGTHEQYF. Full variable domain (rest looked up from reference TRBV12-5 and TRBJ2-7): DARVTQTPRHKVTEMGQEVTMRCQPILGHNTVFWYRQTMMQGLELLAYFRNRAPLDDSGMPKDRFSAEMPDATLATLKIQPSEPRDSAVYFCASGLLRVGQGTHEQYFGPGTRLTVT.

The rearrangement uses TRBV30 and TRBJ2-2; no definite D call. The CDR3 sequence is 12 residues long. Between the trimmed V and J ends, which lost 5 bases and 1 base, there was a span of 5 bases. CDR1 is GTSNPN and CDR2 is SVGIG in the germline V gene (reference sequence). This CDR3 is CAWSENTGELFF. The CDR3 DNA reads TGTGCCTGGTCGGAGAACACCGGGGAGCTGTTTTTT.

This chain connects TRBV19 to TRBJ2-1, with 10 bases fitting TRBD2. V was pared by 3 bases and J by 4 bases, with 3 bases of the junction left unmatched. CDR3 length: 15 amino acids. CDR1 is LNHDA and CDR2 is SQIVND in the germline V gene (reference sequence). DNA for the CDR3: TGTGCCAGTAGTATTCTTAGCGGGGGGTACAATGAGCAGTTCTTC. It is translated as CASSILSGGYNEQFF.

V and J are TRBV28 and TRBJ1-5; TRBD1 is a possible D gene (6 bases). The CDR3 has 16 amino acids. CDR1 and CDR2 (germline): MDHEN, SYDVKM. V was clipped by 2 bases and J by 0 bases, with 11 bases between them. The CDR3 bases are TGTGCCAGCAGTTTAAGGAGGGGGTATAGCAATCAGCCCCAGCATTTT. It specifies CASSLRRGYSNQPQHF.

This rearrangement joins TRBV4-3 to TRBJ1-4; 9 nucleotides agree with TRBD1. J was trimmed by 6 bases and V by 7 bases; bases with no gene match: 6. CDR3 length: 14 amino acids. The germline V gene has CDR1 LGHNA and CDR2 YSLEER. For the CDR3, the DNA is TGCGCCAGCAACCTGGACAGGGGTGATGAAAAACTGTTTTTT. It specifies CASNLDRGDEKLFF.